Listed below are T cell receptor beta chains from one sample, sequenced in a study of blood T cell repertoires in COVID-19. Clones were read by immunoSEQ multiplex PCR, and TCRdb kept only the in-frame ones, dropping some. This table has around 200,000 clones, 86% appearing once. Sequencing was performed on PBMCs or T cells enriched from blood (not recorded which). The source is a woman aged 50 to 65 in a cohort exposed to, infected with or recovered from COVID-19 (not recorded which). CDR3s include the opening cysteine and the closing phenylalanine or tryptophan. The D gene is left open where the match is weak. Expanded clones are given a class, and other clones once, few, many or no size at all.

TRBJ1-3,NA,NA,TRBV9,TGTGCCAGCAGCACCCGGGGGTTTGACTATGGAAACACCATATATTTT,CASSTRGFDYGNTIYF
TRBJ2-1,TRBD2,NA,TRBV9,TGTGCCAGCAGCGTAGGGACGGGGGGGCCTAGGCAGTTCTTC,CASSVGTGGPRQFF
TRBJ1-2,TRBD1,NA,TRBV5-1,TGCGCCAGCAGCTGGGGACAGGCAAACTATGGCTACACCTTC,CASSWGQANYGYTF
TRBJ1-2,NA,NA,TRBV9,TGTGCCAGCAGCGTAGGACCGCACGGGACAAATGGCTACACCTTC,CASSVGPHGTNGYTF
TRBJ1-2,NA,NA,TRBV4-2,TGTGCCAGCAGCCAAGAATCGGGCTATGGCTACACCTTC,CASSQESGYGYTF
TRBJ1-3,NA,NA,TRBV6-6,TGTGCCAGCAGCCCCACCTCCGAGACACTTCAACCAACCCCTGGAAACACCATATATTTT,CASSPTSETLQPTPGNTIYF
TRBJ2-1,NA,NA,TRBV7-2,TGTGCCAGCAGCCCCCTACCGAGGGGACTGTCTTCCGATGAGCAGTTCTTC,CASSPLPRGLSSDEQFF
TRBJ1-6,NA,NA,TRBV7-6,TGTGCCAGCAGCGGAAAGTACAGGGATCGGCATTCACCCCTCCACTTT,CASSGKYRDRHSPLHF
TRBJ1-2,NA,NA,TRBV5-1,TGCGCCAGCACCTCGTCCGGGGGTGCTAACTATGGCTACACCTTC,CASTSSGGANYGYTF
TRBJ1-5,TRBD1,NA,TRBV6-2/TRBV6-3,TGTGCCAGCAGCTGGGACAGGGCTAGGCAGCCCCAGCATTTT,CASSWDRARQPQHF
TRBJ2-1,TRBD1,NA,TRBV5-1,TGCGCCAGCAGCCCCCGGGACAGGGGGGTTTATGAGCAGTTCTTC,CASSPRDRGVYEQFF
TRBJ2-6,NA,NA,TRBV7-9,TGTGCCAGCAGCTTGTCTCAGGGGTTCTCTGGGGCCAACGTCCTGACTTTC,CASSLSQGFSGANVLTF
TRBJ1-2,NA,NA,TRBV19,TGTGCCAGTAGTCCGGAGGGCCCCATCCTTCTTAATGGCTACACCTTC,CASSPEGPILLNGYTF
TRBJ1-6,TRBD1,NA,TRBV27,TGTGCCAGCAGTTTATTCCAGAACAGGGGTTTCTATAATTCACCCCTCCACTTT,CASSLFQNRGFYNSPLHF
TRBJ2-3,NA,NA,TRBV6-2/TRBV6-3,TGTGCCAGCAGTTACTACACGGGAACCCCACTCGGAGATACGCAGTATTTT,CASSYYTGTPLGDTQYF
TRBJ1-4,TRBD1,NA,TRBV19,TGTGCCAGTAGAAGGTCGTGGACAGGGGGATCAACTAATGAAAAACTGTTTTTT,CASRRSWTGGSTNEKLFF
TRBJ2-2,NA,NA,TRBV5-6,TGTGCCAGCAGCCTGCAGGGAGGGGGAACCGGGGAGCTGTTTTTT,CASSLQGGGTGELFF
TRBJ1-3,NA,NA,TRBV18,TGTGCCAGCTCACCATTGGAGGGGCCCAACCTCTCTGGAAACACCATATATTTT,CASSPLEGPNLSGNTIYF
TRBJ1-1,TRBD1,NA,TRBV5-1,TGCGCCAGCAGCTTCATGGCGCCCGGGACAGGGAACACTGAAGCTTTCTTT,CASSFMAPGTGNTEAFF
TRBJ1-3,TRBD1,NA,TRBV29-1,TGCAGCGTTGGACAGGGGCACTCTGGAAACACCATATATTTT,CSVGQGHSGNTIYF
TRBJ1-6,NA,few,TRBV27,TGTGCCAGCAGTTCCACAGTCCCGGTTAGATACTCCTATAATTCACCCCTCCACTTT,CASSSTVPVRYSYNSPLHF
TRBJ2-7,TRBD1,NA,TRBV6-5,TGTGCCAGCATTTGGACAGGGAACTACGAGCAGTACTTC,CASIWTGNYEQYF
TRBJ1-5,NA,NA,TRBV5-5,TGTGCCAGCAGCTTGACGGCTGGGGGGGTGAATCAGCCCCAGCATTTT,CASSLTAGGVNQPQHF
TRBJ2-7,NA,NA,TRBV7-2,TGTGCCAGCAGCTTACTAGCGCCGCCCTACGAGCAGTACTTC,CASSLLAPPYEQYF
TRBJ1-2,TRBD1,NA,TRBV19,TGTGCCAGTAGTATGGACAGGGGGCTACATGGCTACACCTTC,CASSMDRGLHGYTF
TRBJ1-5,NA,NA,TRBV28,TGTGCCAGCATAAATAGCAATCAGCCCCAGCATTTT,CASINSNQPQHF
TRBJ2-5,TRBD2,NA,TRBV7-2,TGTGCCAGCAGCGCGGGACTAGCGGCCCGTTTGACCCAGTACTTC,CASSAGLAARLTQYF
TRBJ1-1,NA,NA,TRBV6-6,TGTGCCAGCAGTTACTCCGGAGGCGATATGGACACTGAAGCTTTCTTT,CASSYSGGDMDTEAFF
TRBJ1-2,NA,once,TRBV4-1,TGCGCCAGCAGCCCCGACAGAGGGGGTATTGGCTACACCTTC,CASSPDRGGIGYTF
TRBJ1-1,NA,NA,TRBV27,TGTGCCAGCAGTTTAAGGGGTTCTGAAGCTTTCTTT,CASSLRGSEAFF
TRBJ2-7,TRBD1,NA,TRBV13,TGTGCCAGCAGCTTTACCAGGGGGTTTTACGAGCAGTACTTC,CASSFTRGFYEQYF
TRBJ1-1,NA,NA,TRBV7-9,TGTGCCAGCAGCGCCGCCAGGTCAAACACTGAAGCTTTCTTT,CASSAARSNTEAFF